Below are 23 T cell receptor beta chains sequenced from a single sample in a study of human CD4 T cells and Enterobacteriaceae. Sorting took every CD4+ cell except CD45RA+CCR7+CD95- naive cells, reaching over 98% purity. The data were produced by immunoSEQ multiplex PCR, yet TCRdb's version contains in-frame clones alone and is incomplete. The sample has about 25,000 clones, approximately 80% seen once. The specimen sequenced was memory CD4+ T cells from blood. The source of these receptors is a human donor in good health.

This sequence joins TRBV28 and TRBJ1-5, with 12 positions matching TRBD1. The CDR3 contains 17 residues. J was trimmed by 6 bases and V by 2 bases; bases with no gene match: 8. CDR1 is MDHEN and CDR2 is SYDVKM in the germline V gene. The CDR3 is CASSLPGTGGLVQPQHF. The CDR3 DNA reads TGTGCCAGCAGTTTACCCGGGACAGGGGGCTTGGTTCAGCCCCAGCATTTT.

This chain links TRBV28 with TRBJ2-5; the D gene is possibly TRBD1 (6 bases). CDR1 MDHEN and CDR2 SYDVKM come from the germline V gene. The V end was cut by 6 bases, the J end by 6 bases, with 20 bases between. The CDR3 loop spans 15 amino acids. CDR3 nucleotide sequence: TGTGCCAGCAGCCTCGGGACACGCGGCACGCAGACCCAGTACTTC. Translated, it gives CASSLGTRGTQTQYF.

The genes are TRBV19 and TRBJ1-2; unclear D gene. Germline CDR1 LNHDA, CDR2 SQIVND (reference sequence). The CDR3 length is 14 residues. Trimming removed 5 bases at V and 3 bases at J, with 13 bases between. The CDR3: CASSPGPSDYGYTF. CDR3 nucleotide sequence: TGTGCCAGTAGTCCAGGACCGAGCGACTATGGCTACACCTTC.

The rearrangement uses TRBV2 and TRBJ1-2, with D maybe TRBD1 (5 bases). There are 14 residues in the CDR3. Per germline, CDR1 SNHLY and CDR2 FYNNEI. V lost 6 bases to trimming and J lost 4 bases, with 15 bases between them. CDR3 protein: CASSAEQGAYGYTF. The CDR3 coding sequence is TGTGCCAGCAGCGCTGAGCAGGGTGCCTATGGCTACACCTTC.

CDR3 in DNA: TGTGCCAGCAGTTGGGGGACAGGGCCCATCCGGGAGCTGTTTTTT. Protein sequence: CASSWGTGPIRELFF. V usage is TRBV28 and J usage is TRBJ2-2; 9 bases line up with TRBD1. Trimming took 4 bases from V and 9 from J; bases not matched to a gene: 9. Germline lookup yields CDR1 MDHEN and CDR2 SYDVKM. The CDR3 consists of 15 residues.

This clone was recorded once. CDR3 DNA: TGCAGCGACCCCAAACAGTTGGCGGGACTAACCTACGAGCAGTACTTC. Translated, it gives CSDPKQLAGLTYEQYF. The chain links TRBV29-1 to TRBJ2-7; 7 bases align to TRBD2. CDR3 length: 16 residues. V lost 7 bases to trimming and J lost 2 bases; unmatched junction nucleotides: 17. Germline CDR1 reads SQVTM; CDR2 reads ANQGSEA.

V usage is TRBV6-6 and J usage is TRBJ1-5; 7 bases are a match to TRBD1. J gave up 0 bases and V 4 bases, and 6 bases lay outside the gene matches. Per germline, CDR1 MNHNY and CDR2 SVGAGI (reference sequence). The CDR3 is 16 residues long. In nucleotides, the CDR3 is TGTGCCAGCAGTTCCCGGGACAGCCATAGCAATCAGCCCCAGCATTTT. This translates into CASSSRDSHSNQPQHF.

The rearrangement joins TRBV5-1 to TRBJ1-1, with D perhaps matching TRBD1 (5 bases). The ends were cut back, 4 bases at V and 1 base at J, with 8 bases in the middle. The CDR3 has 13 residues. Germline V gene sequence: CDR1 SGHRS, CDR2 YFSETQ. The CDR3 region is CASSVQENTEAFF. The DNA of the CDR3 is TGCGCCAGCAGCGTACAGGAGAACACTGAAGCTTTCTTT. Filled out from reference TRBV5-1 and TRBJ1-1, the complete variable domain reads KAGVTQTPRYLIKTRGQQVTLSCSPISGHRSVSWYQQTPGQGLQFLFEYFSETQRNKGNFPGRFSGRQFSNSRSEMNVSTLELGDSALYLCASSVQENTEAFFGQGTRLTVV.

This CDR3 reads CASRDLAGGSYEQYF. DNA for the CDR3: TGTGCCAGCAGGGATTTAGCGGGGGGTTCCTACGAGCAGTACTTC. V is TRBV6-1 and J is TRBJ2-7; 10 bases line up with TRBD2. V shed 6 bases and J 1 base; nucleotides not matched to a gene: 6. This CDR3 spans 15 amino acids. Germline V gene sequence: CDR1 MNHNS, CDR2 SASEGT.

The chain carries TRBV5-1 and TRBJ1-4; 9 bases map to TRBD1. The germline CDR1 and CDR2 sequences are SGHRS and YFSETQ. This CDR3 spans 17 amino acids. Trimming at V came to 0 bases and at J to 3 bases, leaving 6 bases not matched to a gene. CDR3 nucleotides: TGCGCCAGCAGCTTGGGGGACAGGGCCATAGCTAATGAAAAACTGTTTTTT. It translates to CASSLGDRAIANEKLFF.

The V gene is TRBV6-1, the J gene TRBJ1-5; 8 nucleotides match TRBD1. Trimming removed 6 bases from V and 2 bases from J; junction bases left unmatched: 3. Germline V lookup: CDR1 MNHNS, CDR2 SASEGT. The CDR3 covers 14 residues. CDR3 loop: CASSPGGGNQPQHF. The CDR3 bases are TGTGCCAGCAGCCCAGGGGGCGGCAATCAGCCCCAGCATTTT.

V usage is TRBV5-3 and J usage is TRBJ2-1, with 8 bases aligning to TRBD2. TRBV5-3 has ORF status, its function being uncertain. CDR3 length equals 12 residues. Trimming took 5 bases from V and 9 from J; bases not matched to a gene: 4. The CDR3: CARRKREFEQFF. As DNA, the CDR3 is TGTGCCAGAAGAAAGCGGGAGTTTGAGCAGTTCTTC.

CDR3 coding DNA: TGTGCCAGCAGCCGCGGGGGAACGAACTATGGCTACACCTTC. Amino acids: CASSRGGTNYGYTF. The chain uses TRBV11-3 and TRBJ1-2; D possibly corresponds to TRBD1 (5 bases). The CDR3 is 14 amino acids. The V gene lost 5 bases and the J gene lost 2 bases, with 12 bases spanning the gap. From germline, CDR1 is SGHNT and CDR2 YENEEA.

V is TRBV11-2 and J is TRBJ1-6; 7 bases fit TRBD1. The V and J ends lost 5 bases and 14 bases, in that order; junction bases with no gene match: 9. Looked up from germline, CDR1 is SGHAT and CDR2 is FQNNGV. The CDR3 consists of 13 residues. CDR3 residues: CASSVQQGISLHF. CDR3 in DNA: TGTGCCAGCAGCGTCCAACAGGGGATATCCCTCCACTTT.

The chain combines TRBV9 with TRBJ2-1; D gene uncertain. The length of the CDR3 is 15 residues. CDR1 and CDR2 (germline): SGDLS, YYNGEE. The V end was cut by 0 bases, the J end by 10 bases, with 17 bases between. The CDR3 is CASSVAWTRLEEQFF. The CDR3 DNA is TGTGCCAGCAGCGTAGCTTGGACCCGACTGGAAGAGCAGTTCTTC. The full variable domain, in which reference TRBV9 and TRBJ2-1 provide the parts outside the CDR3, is DSGVTQTPKHLITATGQRVTLRCSPRSGDLSVYWYQQSLDQGLQFLIQYYNGEERAKGNILERFSAQQFPDLHSELNLSSLELGDSALYFCASSVAWTRLEEQFFGPGTRLTVL.

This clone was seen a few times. CDR3 sequence: CASSVTGTAITYEQYF. The CDR3 region has the DNA TGCGCCAGCAGCGTAACCGGGACAGCCATAACCTACGAGCAGTACTTC. This chain uses TRBV5-1 with TRBJ2-7, with 7 bases fitting TRBD1. In germline, CDR1 is SGHRS, CDR2 YFSETQ. Trimming at V came to 4 bases and at J to 2 bases, leaving 12 bases not matched to a gene. This CDR3 has 16 amino acids. Filled out from reference TRBV5-1 and TRBJ2-7, the complete variable domain reads KAGVTQTPRYLIKTRGQQVTLSCSPISGHRSVSWYQQTPGQGLQFLFEYFSETQRNKGNFPGRFSGRQFSNSRSEMNVSTLELGDSALYLCASSVTGTAITYEQYFGPGTRLTVT.

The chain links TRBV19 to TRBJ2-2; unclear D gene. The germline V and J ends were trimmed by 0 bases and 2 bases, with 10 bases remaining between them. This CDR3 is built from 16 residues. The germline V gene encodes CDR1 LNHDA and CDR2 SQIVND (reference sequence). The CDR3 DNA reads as TGTGCCAGTAGTATAGACTCTGGACGTAACACCGGGGAGCTGTTTTTT. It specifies CASSIDSGRNTGELFF.

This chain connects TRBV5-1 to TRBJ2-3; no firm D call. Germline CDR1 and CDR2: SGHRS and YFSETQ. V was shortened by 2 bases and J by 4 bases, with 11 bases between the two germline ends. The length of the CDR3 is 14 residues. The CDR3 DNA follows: TGCGCCAGCAGCTTAACGCTGACGGCAGATACGCAGTATTTT. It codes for CASSLTLTADTQYF.

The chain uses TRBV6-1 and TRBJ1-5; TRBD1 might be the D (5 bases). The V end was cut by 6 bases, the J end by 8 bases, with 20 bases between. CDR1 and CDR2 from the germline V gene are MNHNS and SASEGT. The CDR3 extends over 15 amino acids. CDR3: CASRGGGAGEEPQHF. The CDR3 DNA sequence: TGTGCCAGCAGAGGTGGAGGGGCTGGGGAGGAGCCCCAGCATTTT.

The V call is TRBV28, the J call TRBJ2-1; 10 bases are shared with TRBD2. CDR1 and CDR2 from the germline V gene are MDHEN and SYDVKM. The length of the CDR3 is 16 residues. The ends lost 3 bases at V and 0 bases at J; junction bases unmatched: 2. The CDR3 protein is CASSLASGSSYNEQFF. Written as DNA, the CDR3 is TGTGCCAGCAGTTTGGCTAGCGGGAGCTCCTACAATGAGCAGTTCTTC.

CDR3 region: CASGTAISNTEAFF. CDR3 DNA sequence: TGTGCCAGTGGGACGGCGATCTCAAACACTGAAGCTTTCTTT. V usage is TRBV6-6 and J usage is TRBJ1-1; weak D call: TRBD1 (5 bases). The length of the CDR3 is 14 residues. V shed 9 bases and J shed 2 bases, with 16 bases lying between them. CDR1 and CDR2 from the germline V gene are MNHNY and SVGAGI (reference sequence).

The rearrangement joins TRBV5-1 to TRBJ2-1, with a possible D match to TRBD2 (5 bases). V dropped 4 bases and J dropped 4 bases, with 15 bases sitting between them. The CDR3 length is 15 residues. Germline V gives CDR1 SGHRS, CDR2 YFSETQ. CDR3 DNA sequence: TGCGCCAGCAGCCCGGGATTGGACGGTTACAATGAGCAGTTCTTC. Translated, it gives CASSPGLDGYNEQFF.

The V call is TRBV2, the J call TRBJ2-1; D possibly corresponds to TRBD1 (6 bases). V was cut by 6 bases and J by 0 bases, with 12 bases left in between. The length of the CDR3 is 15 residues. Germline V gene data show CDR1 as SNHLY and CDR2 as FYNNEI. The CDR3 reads CASRLRDISYNEQFF. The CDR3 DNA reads TGTGCCAGCAGACTCCGGGACATCTCCTACAATGAGCAGTTCTTC.